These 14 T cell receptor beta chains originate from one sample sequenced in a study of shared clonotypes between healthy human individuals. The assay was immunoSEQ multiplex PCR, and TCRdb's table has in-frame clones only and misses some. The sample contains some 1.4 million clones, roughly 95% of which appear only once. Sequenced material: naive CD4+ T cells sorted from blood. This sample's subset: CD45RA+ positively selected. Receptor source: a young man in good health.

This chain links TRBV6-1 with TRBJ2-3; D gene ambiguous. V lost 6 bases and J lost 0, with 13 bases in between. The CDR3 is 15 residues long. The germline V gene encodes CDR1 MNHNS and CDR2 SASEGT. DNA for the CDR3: TGTGCCAGCAGCCGAACATTGGGAAGCACAGATACGCAGTATTTT. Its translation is CASSRTLGSTDTQYF.

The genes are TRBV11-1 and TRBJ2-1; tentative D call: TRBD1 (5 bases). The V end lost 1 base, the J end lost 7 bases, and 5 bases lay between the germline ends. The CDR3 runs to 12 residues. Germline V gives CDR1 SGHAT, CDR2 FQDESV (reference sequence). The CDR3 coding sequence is TGTGCCAGCAGCTTAGACAGGAATGAGCAGTTCTTC. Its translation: CASSLDRNEQFF.

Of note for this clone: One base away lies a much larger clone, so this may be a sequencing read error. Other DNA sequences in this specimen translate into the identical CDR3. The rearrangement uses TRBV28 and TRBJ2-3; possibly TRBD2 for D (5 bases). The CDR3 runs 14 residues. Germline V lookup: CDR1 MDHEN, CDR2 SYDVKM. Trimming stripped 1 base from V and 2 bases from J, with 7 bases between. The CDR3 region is CASSLSGSTDTQYF. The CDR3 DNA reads TGTGCCAGCAGTTTATCGGGATCCACAGATACGCAGTATTTT.

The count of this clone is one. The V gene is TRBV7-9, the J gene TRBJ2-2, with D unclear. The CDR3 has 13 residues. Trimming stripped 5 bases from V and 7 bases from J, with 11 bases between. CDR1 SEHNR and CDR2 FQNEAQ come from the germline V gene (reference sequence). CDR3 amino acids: CASSADSIGELFF. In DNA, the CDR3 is TGTGCCAGCAGCGCCGATTCGATCGGGGAGCTGTTTTTT.

CDR3 nucleotides: TGTGCCAGCAGCTTAGGATGGGGCGGGGAGCTGTTTTTT. Protein product: CASSLGWGGELFF. The chain is built from TRBV7-6 and TRBJ2-2; D gene uncertain. Deletions cut 1 base from V and 7 bases from J, with 7 bases between. The CDR3 is 13 amino acids. CDR1 and CDR2 from the germline V gene are SGHVS and FNYEAQ.

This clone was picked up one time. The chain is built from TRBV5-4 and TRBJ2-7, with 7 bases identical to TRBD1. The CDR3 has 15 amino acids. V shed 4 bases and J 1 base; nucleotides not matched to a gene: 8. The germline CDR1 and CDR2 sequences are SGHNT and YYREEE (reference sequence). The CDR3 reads CASSEPGQLSYEQYF. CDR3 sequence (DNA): TGTGCCAGCAGCGAACCGGGACAGTTGTCCTACGAGCAGTACTTC.

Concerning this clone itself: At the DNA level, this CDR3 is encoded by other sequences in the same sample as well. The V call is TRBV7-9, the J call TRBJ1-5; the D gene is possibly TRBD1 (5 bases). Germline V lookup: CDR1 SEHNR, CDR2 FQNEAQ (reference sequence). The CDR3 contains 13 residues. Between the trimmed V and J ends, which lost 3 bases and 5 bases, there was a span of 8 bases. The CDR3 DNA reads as TGTGCCAGCAGCTTCAGGGTTGATCAGCCCCAGCATTTT. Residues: CASSFRVDQPQHF.

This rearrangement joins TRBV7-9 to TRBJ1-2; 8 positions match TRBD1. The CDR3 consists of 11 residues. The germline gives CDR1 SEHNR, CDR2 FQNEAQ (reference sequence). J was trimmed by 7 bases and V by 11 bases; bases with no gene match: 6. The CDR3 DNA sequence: TGTGCCGCTACAGGGGGAGGTGGCTACACCTTC. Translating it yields CAATGGGGYTF.

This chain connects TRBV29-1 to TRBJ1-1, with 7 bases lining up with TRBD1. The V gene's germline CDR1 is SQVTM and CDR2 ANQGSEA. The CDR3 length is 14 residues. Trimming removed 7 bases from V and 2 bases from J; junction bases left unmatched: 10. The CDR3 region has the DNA TGCAGCGCTGGGCTGACAGGGATTAACACTGAAGCTTTCTTT. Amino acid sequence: CSAGLTGINTEAFF.

The CDR3 DNA is TGTGCCAGCAGCCTCAGTAGCGGGAGGGCCCAGCACGGGGAGCTGTTTTTT. Encoded protein: CASSLSSGRAQHGELFF. The rearrangement links TRBV28 to TRBJ2-2; 11 bases match TRBD2. The CDR3 spans 17 residues. The ends lost 6 bases at V and 7 bases at J; junction bases unmatched: 13. In germline, CDR1 is MDHEN, CDR2 SYDVKM.

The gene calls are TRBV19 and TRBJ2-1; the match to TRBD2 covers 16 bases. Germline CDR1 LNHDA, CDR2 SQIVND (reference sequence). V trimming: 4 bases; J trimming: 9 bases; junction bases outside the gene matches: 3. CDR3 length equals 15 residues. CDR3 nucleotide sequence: TGTGCCAGTAGTACGGGACTAGCGGGAGGGCCTGAGCAGTTCTTC. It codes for CASSTGLAGGPEQFF.

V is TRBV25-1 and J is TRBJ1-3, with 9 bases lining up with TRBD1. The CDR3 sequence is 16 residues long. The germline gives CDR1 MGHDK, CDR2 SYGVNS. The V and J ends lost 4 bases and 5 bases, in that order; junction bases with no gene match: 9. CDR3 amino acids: CASSAPGQGVRNTIYF. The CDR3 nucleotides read TGTGCCAGCAGTGCTCCGGGACAGGGAGTAAGAAACACCATATATTTT.

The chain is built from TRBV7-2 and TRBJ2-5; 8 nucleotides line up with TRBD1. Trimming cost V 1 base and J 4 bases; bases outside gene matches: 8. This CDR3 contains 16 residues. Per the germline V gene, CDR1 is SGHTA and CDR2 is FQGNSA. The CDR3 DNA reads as TGTGCCAGCAGCTTAGATGTACGCAGGGGGCCAGAGACCCAGTACTTC. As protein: CASSLDVRRGPETQYF.

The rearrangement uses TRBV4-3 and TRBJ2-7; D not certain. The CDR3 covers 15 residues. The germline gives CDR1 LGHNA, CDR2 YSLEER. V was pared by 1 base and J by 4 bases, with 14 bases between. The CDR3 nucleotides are TGCGCCAGCAGCCAAGGGCCGCCGAATTTGTACGAGCAGTACTTC. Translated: CASSQGPPNLYEQYF.